This T cell receptor (beta chain) stems from a study of cytomegalovirus exposure and HLA in healthy donors. For the study at large: Genotyping of under 500 donors showed that roughly 80% belonged to the Caucasian-associated ancestry cluster.

Vbeta (60) and Jbeta (13) primers were used in the PCR. The repertoire was sequenced with immunoSEQ multiplex PCR; TCRdb's copy has only in-frame clones and lacks some. The sample carries some 140,000 clones, around 68% recorded once. Germline CDR1 and CDR2: SGHNT and YYREEE (reference sequence). V was pared by 6 bases and J by 6 bases, with 8 bases of the junction left unmatched. The CDR3 contains 13 residues. This chain links TRBV5-4 with TRBJ1-1; TRBD1 aligns across 7 bases. The TCR originated in a man aged 30 to 45 in good health and CMV-seronegative. The sample comprised PBMCs. In DNA form, the CDR3 reads TGTGCCAGCAAGGGACAGCCAGACTCTGAAGCTTTCTTT. Amino acid sequence: CASKGQPDSEAFF.